These 3 T cell receptor beta chains share one sample of origin, sequenced in a study of T-cell reconstitution after alpha-beta-depleted transplantation in children. Unique molecular identifiers were used to barcode this TCRbeta library. TCRdb itself ran the PCR reads through MiXCR, one entry per CDR3 protein. Among about 480,000 distinct CDR3 sequences, approximately 12% were seen once, and the ten largest hold around 5.6%. The material was PBMCs from the stem cell graft donor, obtained from the stem cell graft. The receptor source for this set is a human donor who donated a stem cell graft to a child with combined immunodeficiency.

This clonotype was seen ten or more times. The chain employs TRBV6-7 and TRBJ1-1; D call uncertain. TRBV6-7 belongs to the ORF category, with a function that is uncertain. V was clipped by 0 bases and J by 1 base, with 9 bases between them. CDR3 length equals 15 residues. The CDR3 sequence: CASSYSRAANTEAFF. CDR3 DNA: TGTGCCAGCAGTTACTCGCGGGCTGCGAACACTGAAGCTTTCTTT.

This chain joins TRBV9 and TRBJ1-3; D call uncertain. V lost 7 bases and J lost 4, with 24 bases in between. The germline CDR1 and CDR2 sequences are SGDLS and YYNGEE. This CDR3 spans 17 amino acids. The CDR3: CASGQPKASYQGNTIYF. The CDR3 bases are TGTGCCAGCGGCCAACCCAAAGCCTCCTACCAAGGAAACACCATATATTTT.

J is TRBJ2-1 and V is TRBV6-4, with unresolved D. The CDR3 is 15 amino acids. CDR1 and CDR2 from the germline V gene are MRHNA and SNTAGT. V lost 0 bases and J 6 bases, leaving 12 bases between the germline ends. CDR3 amino acids: CASSDSSLASNEQFF. DNA of the CDR3: TGTGCCAGCAGTGACTCTAGCCTGGCCAGCAATGAGCAGTTCTTC.